Sequencing of this T cell receptor beta chain was carried out in a study of T cell repertoires in cytomegalovirus infection. Study overall: Public TCR beta signatures marked donors with CMV infection and the matching HLA.

In regard to this clonotype: No antigen is known for it.

TCRdb reprocessed the reads with MiXCR, giving one entry per CDR3 protein. The data contain fewer than 950,000 distinct CDR3 sequences, less than 35% of them singletons. Trimming shortened V by 2 bases and J by 6 bases, and 13 bases separated the two germline ends. This CDR3 spans 14 amino acids. Per germline, CDR1 SEHNR and CDR2 FQNEAQ (reference sequence). V is TRBV7-9 and J is TRBJ1-2; D call uncertain. The sequencing used cultured CD8+ T cells from PBMCs, collected from culture after CMV antigen stimulation. The receptor was isolated from a human donor in good health (CMV status not recorded). Some clones in this sample may be carry-over from other donors' samples. CDR3 sequence: CASSLSTREDGYTF. In nucleotides, the CDR3 is TGTGCCAGCAGCTTATCCACCCGGGAAGATGGCTACACCTTC.